This paragraph covers one TCR beta chain sequence. This clonotype has at least ten counts. Its antigen specificity is not known. No base quality information exists; no much larger clone differs at one position. This entry comes from a study of blood T cells in healthy people across ages (dated by TCRdb to 2015 to 2017). At the level of the whole study: In model experiments, template switching captured roughly one uniquely barcoded TCR beta cDNA molecule for every two T cells. The study measured age-related changes in TCR beta repertoire diversity using deep sequencing normalized with unique cDNA molecular identifiers. For two donors (one aged 18 to 30 and one aged 80 or older), the study analyzed two additional independent replicas of 1 million unique cDNA reads from the same blood draw. Donors of different ages were randomly distributed across sequencing lanes to avoid experimental bias. Donors were grouped into four age groups: young (average approximately 16 years), middle-aged (around 39), aged (62) and long-lived (just over 80).

Donors were about 36 systemically healthy Caucasian individuals from Russia aged roughly 6 to 90 years. Each donor gave approximately 10 milliliters of peripheral blood, collected into EDTA-treated Vacutainer tubes. Ficoll-Paque density-gradient centrifugation was used to isolate PBMCs, with at least 7 million obtained per sample. Total RNA was extracted from PBMCs with Trizol reagent, with at least 6 micrograms obtained per sample. Naive CD45RAhigh/CD27high T cell percentages were measured by flow cytometry on a PBMC aliquot from every donor. Points the paper makes about the study in general: The CMV infection status of donors was not known, potentially confounding age-related changes in expanded clonotypes. Compared with the aged group, the long-lived group had more naive CD4+ T cells, fewer expanded clones and increased TCR diversity, suggesting age selection. As age increased, observed TCR beta diversity per million T cells dropped in a roughly linear way, and a significant reduction was already evident by age 40. Because profiling used bulk unsorted PBMCs, naive and antigen-experienced compartments could not be compared conclusively. Observed TCR beta diversity correlated strongly with the percentage of naive T cells measured by flow cytometry. Estimates of total diversity based on one million sequenced T cells were regarded as lower bounds and as underestimates.

A distance of 14 bases separates the germline ends of V and J, which lose 0 bases and 7 bases respectively. Via the germline V gene, CDR1 is SGHRS and CDR2 YFSETQ. Measured from the cysteine to the phenylalanine, the CDR3 is 14 residues long. Of the read, only the CDR3 DNA is kept; its 42 bases are in frame from base 1. To prepare the library, 5' RACE was applied. Sequencing was carried out with an Illumina HiSeq 2500. A second roughly 6 to 12 cycle PCR used a sample-barcoded 5' primer and a J-beta primer mix. A unique molecular identifier was introduced onto each TCR beta cDNA molecule by a template-switch 5' adaptor carrying 12 random nucleotides. At least 3 million CDR3-containing paired-end reads were obtained from each sample. All of the RNA was converted into first-strand cDNA using the Mint cDNA synthesis kit, with a TRBC-specific oligonucleotide serving as the primer. Following uracil-DNA glycosylase treatment, all cDNA underwent a first 18-cycle PCR with the universal primers M1SS and BC2_uni_R. Per the authors' processing: Each sample was normalized by randomly selecting 1 million high-quality reads, each carrying a distinct molecular identifier. Reads with shared molecular identifiers were discarded instead of being binned into consensus sequences. CDR3 identification, clonotype clustering and error correction used MiTCR with a Q25 quality threshold and the strictest error-elimination algorithm. A nonparametric unseen species model using Euler transformation provided a lower-bound estimate of total TCR beta diversity. The public reads were run again by TCRdb, first through fastp at Q25 and then through MiXCR, and only productive beta chains were kept. Records with the same CDR3 protein are collapsed into one entry carrying the most frequent genes and DNA. TCRdb's processing, not the authors' own work, is the source of the V and J calls. This sample holds 540,000 or so distinct CDR3 sequences; roughly 29% were observed only once. Roughly 18% of the sample belongs to the ten largest clones.

This TCR came from a woman aged 70-85 years in good health. Sequencing was carried out using blood. The sequence joins TRBV5-1 to TRBJ2-7, with the D gene uncertain. The base sequence is TGCGCCAGCAGCTTGGAGGGCAATTCGGAGGAGCAGTACTTC. Its amino acids are CASSLEGNSEEQYF.